Below are 31 T cell receptor beta chains sequenced from a single sample in a study of blood T cell repertoires in COVID-19. Repertoires were generated with immunoSEQ multiplex PCR, while TCRdb's copy carries only in-frame clones and drops some. The table has 150,000 to 200,000 clones, more than 75% seen once; the top ten hold over 13%. Specimen: PBMCs or T cells enriched from blood (not recorded which). These TCRs come from a man aged 60 to 69 who had been exposed to COVID-19.

The chain links TRBV7-9 to TRBJ1-2; D is perhaps TRBD1 (6 bases). The CDR3 covers 16 residues. Trimming took 4 bases from V and 7 from J, leaving 22 bases between them. Germline CDR1 reads SEHNR; CDR2 reads FQNEAQ (reference sequence). Here the CDR3 DNA reads TGTGCCAGCAGCTCCGAGGGGAACAGGGCATACTCTGGCTACACCTTC. As protein: CASSSEGNRAYSGYTF.

The V call is TRBV21-1, the J call TRBJ2-3; TRBD1 is taken as the D call from the table, unchecked against the DNA. TRBV21-1 is noted as a pseudogene. This CDR3 is built from 16 residues. The CDR3 region is CASSKGSQGNGDTQYF. The CDR3 region has the DNA TGTGCCAGCAGCAAAGGAAGTCAGGGAAATGGAGATACGCAGTATTTT.

This rearrangement joins TRBV11-3 to TRBJ2-3; 13 bases fit TRBD2. V lost 5 bases, J lost 8 bases, and 10 bases stayed unmatched. The CDR3 runs 16 residues. Germline V CDR1 and CDR2: SGHNT, YENEEA. CDR3 amino acids: CASSPGLAGSFSTQYF. The CDR3 DNA reads TGTGCCAGCAGCCCGGGACTAGCGGGGAGTTTTAGTACGCAGTATTTT.

This clone was observed at least ten times. The chain has TRBV7-9 and TRBJ2-3; D unclear. In germline, CDR1 is SEHNR, CDR2 FQNEAQ (reference sequence). The CDR3 spans 15 residues. The V end was cut by 2 bases, the J end by 4 bases, with 13 bases between. The CDR3 protein is CASSLLPPRPDTQYF. CDR3 bases: TGTGCCAGCAGCTTACTCCCCCCCAGGCCAGATACGCAGTATTTT.

The rearrangement links TRBV19 to TRBJ1-1; 7 bases fit TRBD1. V trimming: 4 bases; J trimming: 1 base; junction bases outside the gene matches: 6. The V gene's germline CDR1 is LNHDA and CDR2 SQIVND (reference sequence). The CDR3 has 15 residues. As DNA, the CDR3 is TGTGCCAGTAGTAGAACAGGGGCTTCGAACACTGAAGCTTTCTTT. This gives the protein CASSRTGASNTEAFF.

This sequence joins TRBV7-8 and TRBJ2-1; weak D call: TRBD2 (6 bases). The CDR3 spans 15 residues. Germline assignment: CDR1 SGHVS and CDR2 FQNEAQ. The germline V and J ends were trimmed by 3 bases and 7 bases, with 16 bases remaining between them. CDR3 sequence: CASSFLARRPNEQFF. The CDR3 DNA sequence: TGTGCCAGCAGCTTTCTAGCGAGGAGGCCAAATGAGCAGTTCTTC.

In its sample, this clone ranks as medium-sized. The V call is TRBV27, the J call TRBJ2-7; the D gene is possibly TRBD2 (5 bases). Germline V gene sequence: CDR1 MNHEY, CDR2 SMNVEV (reference sequence). This CDR3 is 15 amino acids long. Trimming took 1 base from V and 5 from J, leaving 15 bases between them. The CDR3 here is CASSLLGSLEDEQYF. The CDR3 nucleotides are TGTGCCAGCAGTTTATTAGGGAGTTTGGAGGACGAGCAGTACTTC.

V usage is TRBV21-1 and J usage is TRBJ2-7; the D segment call TRBD1 is taken from the table without a DNA check. TRBV21-1 is a pseudogene locus. The CDR3 has 17 residues. CDR3 nucleotide sequence: TGTGCCAGCAGCAAAGTCCCCGATCACAGGGACCCCTACGAGCAGTACTTC. Translation gives CASSKVPDHRDPYEQYF.

The chain couples TRBV14 to TRBJ2-1; 7 bases agree with TRBD2. Trimming at V came to 1 base and at J to 5 bases, leaving 14 bases not matched to a gene. The CDR3 is 18 amino acids. The germline CDR1 and CDR2 sequences are SGHDN and FVKESK. The CDR3 reads CASSQVRGSGGFNNEQFF. The CDR3 DNA sequence: TGTGCCAGCAGCCAAGTACGAGGGTCGGGAGGCTTCAACAATGAGCAGTTCTTC. Variable domain in full (rest from reference TRBV14 and TRBJ2-1): EAGVTQFPSHSVIEKGQTVTLRCDPISGHDNLYWYRRVMGKEIKFLLHFVKESKQDESGMPNNRFLAERTGGTYSTLKVQPAELEDSGVYFCASSQVRGSGGFNNEQFFGPGTRLTVL.

The chain links TRBV27 to TRBJ2-7; 12 nucleotides align to TRBD2. This CDR3 has 15 amino acids. Germline-derived CDR1 and CDR2 are MNHEY and SMNVEV (reference sequence). J was trimmed by 4 bases and V by 4 bases; bases with no gene match: 5. This CDR3 reads CASSSRLAGDYEQYF. The CDR3 DNA sequence: TGTGCCAGCAGTTCCCGACTAGCGGGAGATTACGAGCAGTACTTC.

The rearrangement joins TRBV6-5 to TRBJ1-6; D is perhaps TRBD1 (6 bases). V shed 4 bases and J shed 9 bases, with 13 bases lying between them. CDR1 and CDR2 from the germline V gene are MNHEY and SVGAGI. This CDR3 is built from 14 residues. The CDR3 region is CASSSQVGASPLHF. Here the CDR3 DNA reads TGTGCCAGCAGTTCCCAGGTGGGGGCTTCACCCCTCCACTTT.

This clone was seen a handful of times. The genes are TRBV6-5 and TRBJ2-5, with 10 bases that match TRBD2. Germline V gives CDR1 MNHEY, CDR2 SVGAGI. The trim removed 4 bases at V and 4 bases at J, leaving 3 bases unmatched. The length of the CDR3 is 14 residues. CDR3 loop: CASSSVAGGETQYF. CDR3 DNA sequence: TGTGCCAGCAGTTCCGTAGCGGGAGGAGAGACCCAGTACTTC.

This chain connects TRBV5-1 to TRBJ1-1; TRBD1 is a possible D gene (6 bases). Germline CDR1 is SGHRS and CDR2 is YFSETQ. The germline V and J ends were trimmed by 7 bases and 0 bases, with 13 bases remaining between them. This CDR3 has 14 amino acids. CDR3 in DNA: TGCGCCAGCTTCGGGGACACCATGAACACTGAAGCTTTCTTT. It yields the protein CASFGDTMNTEAFF.

The chain recombines TRBV6-5 with TRBJ1-1; TRBD1 agrees at 7 bases. Germline CDR1 and CDR2: MNHEY and SVGAGI. Trimming cost V 2 bases and J 6 bases; bases outside gene matches: 6. The CDR3 is made up of 14 amino acids. The CDR3 here is CASSYQGGVAEAFF. Here the CDR3 DNA reads TGTGCCAGCAGTTACCAGGGGGGTGTGGCTGAAGCTTTCTTT.

This chain links TRBV25-1 with TRBJ2-7, with 8 bases aligning to TRBD1. Per the germline V gene, CDR1 is MGHDK and CDR2 is SYGVNS. This CDR3 has 16 amino acids. V trimming: 0 bases; J trimming: 2 bases; junction bases outside the gene matches: 6. CDR3 amino acids: CASSEYYRGRTYEQYF. The CDR3 DNA reads TGTGCCAGCAGTGAATACTACAGGGGGAGGACCTACGAGCAGTACTTC.

The gene calls are TRBV2 and TRBJ2-1, with TRBD1 identical over 9 bases. This CDR3 is 15 amino acids long. J was trimmed by 1 base and V by 6 bases; bases with no gene match: 4. Germline CDR1 and CDR2: SNHLY and FYNNEI. As DNA, the CDR3 is TGTGCCAGCAGGCCGGGACAGGGTTCCTACAATGAGCAGTTCTTC. Its translation: CASRPGQGSYNEQFF.

The chain is built from TRBV30 and TRBJ1-3; D unclear. The germline V gene encodes CDR1 GTSNPN and CDR2 SVGIG (reference sequence). CDR3 length: 13 residues. V gave up 2 bases and J gave up 0 bases, with 5 bases separating them. The CDR3 bases are TGTGCCTGGAGTACAAGCTCTGGAAACACCATATATTTT. Encoded protein: CAWSTSSGNTIYF.

V usage is TRBV6-1 and J usage is TRBJ2-1, with D tentatively TRBD2 (6 bases). The CDR3 consists of 15 residues. V gave up 2 bases and J gave up 4 bases, with 12 bases separating them. Germline CDR1 is MNHNS and CDR2 is SASEGT. This CDR3 reads CASSESGGGYNEQFF. The CDR3 DNA reads as TGTGCCAGCAGTGAATCCGGGGGAGGATACAATGAGCAGTTCTTC.

V is TRBV30 and J is TRBJ2-5; 7 positions agree with TRBD2. The CDR3 has 12 amino acids. With 4 bases clipped from V and 2 bases from J, the junction kept 1 base outside the gene matches. Looked up from germline, CDR1 is GTSNPN and CDR2 is SVGIG (reference sequence). The CDR3 DNA sequence: TGTGCCTGGACCGGGGGGCAAGAGACCCAGTACTTC. Its translation is CAWTGGQETQYF.

The chain is built from TRBV6-6 and TRBJ1-1, with 7 bases matching TRBD1. This CDR3 has 13 amino acids. J gave up 2 bases and V 6 bases, and 3 bases lay outside the gene matches. Germline V CDR1 and CDR2: MNHNY, SVGAGI (reference sequence). The CDR3 DNA reads TGTGCCAGCAGCGACAGGGTAAACACTGAAGCTTTCTTT. Its translation: CASSDRVNTEAFF.

This clone appeared many times. This CDR3 reads CASSEARVSPEDTQYF. For the CDR3, the DNA is TGTGCCAGCAGTGAAGCGCGGGTCAGTCCAGAGGATACGCAGTATTTT. The gene calls are TRBV2 and TRBJ2-3; D possibly corresponds to TRBD2 (5 bases). Germline V gives CDR1 SNHLY, CDR2 FYNNEI. With 0 bases removed from V and 6 bases from J, the gap between germline ends came to 16 bases. There are 16 residues in the CDR3. The variable domain in full, completed from reference TRBV2 and TRBJ2-3, reads EPEVTQTPSHQVTQMGQEVILRCVPISNHLYFYWYRQILGQKVEFLVSFYNNEISEKSEIFDDQFSVERPDGSNFTLKIRSTKLEDSAMYFCASSEARVSPEDTQYFGPGTRLTVL.

This chain uses TRBV24-1 with TRBJ2-5; TRBD1 matches 10 bases. Per germline, CDR1 KGHDR and CDR2 SFDVKD. J lost 1 base, V lost 6 bases, and 7 bases had no gene match. The CDR3 has 16 amino acids. CDR3 sequence reads: CATSSRTGGAQETQYF. The DNA for the CDR3 is TGTGCCACCAGTTCAAGGACAGGGGGGGCCCAAGAGACCCAGTACTTC.

CDR3 in amino acids: CASSFGAGRGVGYTF. The CDR3 DNA sequence: TGCGCCAGCAGCTTTGGAGCTGGCAGGGGAGTTGGCTACACCTTC. The chain employs TRBV5-1 and TRBJ1-2; D may be TRBD1 (6 bases). V was cut by 2 bases and J by 7 bases, with 18 bases left in between. Germline loops: CDR1 SGHRS, CDR2 YFSETQ. The CDR3 consists of 15 residues.

The chain carries TRBV27 and TRBJ1-2; TRBD1 aligns across 7 bases. With 2 bases clipped from V and 4 bases from J, the junction kept 10 bases outside the gene matches. The germline CDR1 and CDR2 sequences are MNHEY and SMNVEV (reference sequence). CDR3 size: 16 residues. CDR3 residues: CASSLGVDRVGYGYTF. The CDR3, as DNA: TGTGCCAGCAGTTTAGGGGTCGACAGGGTTGGCTATGGCTACACCTTC.

The CDR3 DNA follows: TGTGCCAGCAGTTTATTCCAGGGAAGAACAGATACGCAGTATTTT. Translated, it gives CASSLFQGRTDTQYF. The chain joins TRBV28 to TRBJ2-3, with TRBD1 as a possible D gene (5 bases). This CDR3 comprises 15 residues. Germline V gene data show CDR1 as MDHEN and CDR2 as SYDVKM. The ends were cut back, 1 base at V and 3 bases at J, with 11 bases in the middle.

The rearrangement joins TRBV4-2 to TRBJ1-1, with D unresolved. Germline V CDR1 and CDR2: LGHNA, YNFKEQ. The CDR3 length is 15 residues. V shed 1 base and J shed 2 bases, with 11 bases lying between them. CDR3: CASSQADTFNTEAFF. As DNA, the CDR3 is TGTGCCAGCAGCCAAGCAGACACCTTTAACACTGAAGCTTTCTTT.

The V and J genes are TRBV6-5 and TRBJ1-2, with 10 positions matching TRBD1. The V segment lost 6 bases and the J segment 7 bases; nucleotides outside the gene matches: 5. This CDR3 region has 13 residues. Germline loops: CDR1 MNHEY, CDR2 SVGAGI. The CDR3 DNA reads TGTGCCAGCAGACCCGGGACAGGGGTTGGCTACACCTTC. Translated, it gives CASRPGTGVGYTF.

The rearrangement uses TRBV14 and TRBJ2-5; D is possibly TRBD1 (5 bases). This CDR3 has 14 amino acids. The V and J ends lost 4 bases and 0 bases respectively, with 9 bases between them. CDR1 is SGHDN, CDR2 FVKESK, per germline. The CDR3 here is CASSLRQYQETQYF. The CDR3 region has the DNA TGTGCCAGCAGCCTCAGACAGTACCAAGAGACCCAGTACTTC.

The rearrangement uses TRBV5-8 and TRBJ1-5; 9 bases agree with TRBD1. V lost 5 bases and J lost 6; bases outside the gene matches: 12. The CDR3 totals 16 residues. CDR1 is SGHTS, CDR2 YDEGEE, per germline. The CDR3 coding sequence is TGTGCCAGCAGGAGAAGGACGGGACAGGGACCTCAGCCCCAGCATTTT. Encoded protein: CASRRRTGQGPQPQHF.

The genes are TRBV3-1 (or the pseudogene TRBV3-2) and TRBJ2-1; 10 nucleotides match TRBD2. The V segment lost 1 base and the J segment 9 bases; nucleotides outside the gene matches: 3. The CDR3 loop spans 14 amino acids. Germline V gene data show CDR1 as LGHDT and CDR2 as YNNKEL (reference sequence). The CDR3 here is CASSQGQRGGEQFF. DNA for the CDR3: TGTGCCAGCAGCCAAGGTCAGCGGGGGGGTGAGCAGTTCTTC.

This clone was detected only a few times. The rearrangement links TRBV19 to TRBJ2-2; 9 nucleotides match TRBD2. The V segment lost 5 bases and the J segment 5 bases; nucleotides outside the gene matches: 9. The germline V gene encodes CDR1 LNHDA and CDR2 SQIVND (reference sequence). The CDR3 covers 16 residues. Here the CDR3 DNA reads TGTGCCAGTAGTGAGGTAGCGGGAGCTAATACCGGGGAGCTGTTTTTT. Translated: CASSEVAGANTGELFF.